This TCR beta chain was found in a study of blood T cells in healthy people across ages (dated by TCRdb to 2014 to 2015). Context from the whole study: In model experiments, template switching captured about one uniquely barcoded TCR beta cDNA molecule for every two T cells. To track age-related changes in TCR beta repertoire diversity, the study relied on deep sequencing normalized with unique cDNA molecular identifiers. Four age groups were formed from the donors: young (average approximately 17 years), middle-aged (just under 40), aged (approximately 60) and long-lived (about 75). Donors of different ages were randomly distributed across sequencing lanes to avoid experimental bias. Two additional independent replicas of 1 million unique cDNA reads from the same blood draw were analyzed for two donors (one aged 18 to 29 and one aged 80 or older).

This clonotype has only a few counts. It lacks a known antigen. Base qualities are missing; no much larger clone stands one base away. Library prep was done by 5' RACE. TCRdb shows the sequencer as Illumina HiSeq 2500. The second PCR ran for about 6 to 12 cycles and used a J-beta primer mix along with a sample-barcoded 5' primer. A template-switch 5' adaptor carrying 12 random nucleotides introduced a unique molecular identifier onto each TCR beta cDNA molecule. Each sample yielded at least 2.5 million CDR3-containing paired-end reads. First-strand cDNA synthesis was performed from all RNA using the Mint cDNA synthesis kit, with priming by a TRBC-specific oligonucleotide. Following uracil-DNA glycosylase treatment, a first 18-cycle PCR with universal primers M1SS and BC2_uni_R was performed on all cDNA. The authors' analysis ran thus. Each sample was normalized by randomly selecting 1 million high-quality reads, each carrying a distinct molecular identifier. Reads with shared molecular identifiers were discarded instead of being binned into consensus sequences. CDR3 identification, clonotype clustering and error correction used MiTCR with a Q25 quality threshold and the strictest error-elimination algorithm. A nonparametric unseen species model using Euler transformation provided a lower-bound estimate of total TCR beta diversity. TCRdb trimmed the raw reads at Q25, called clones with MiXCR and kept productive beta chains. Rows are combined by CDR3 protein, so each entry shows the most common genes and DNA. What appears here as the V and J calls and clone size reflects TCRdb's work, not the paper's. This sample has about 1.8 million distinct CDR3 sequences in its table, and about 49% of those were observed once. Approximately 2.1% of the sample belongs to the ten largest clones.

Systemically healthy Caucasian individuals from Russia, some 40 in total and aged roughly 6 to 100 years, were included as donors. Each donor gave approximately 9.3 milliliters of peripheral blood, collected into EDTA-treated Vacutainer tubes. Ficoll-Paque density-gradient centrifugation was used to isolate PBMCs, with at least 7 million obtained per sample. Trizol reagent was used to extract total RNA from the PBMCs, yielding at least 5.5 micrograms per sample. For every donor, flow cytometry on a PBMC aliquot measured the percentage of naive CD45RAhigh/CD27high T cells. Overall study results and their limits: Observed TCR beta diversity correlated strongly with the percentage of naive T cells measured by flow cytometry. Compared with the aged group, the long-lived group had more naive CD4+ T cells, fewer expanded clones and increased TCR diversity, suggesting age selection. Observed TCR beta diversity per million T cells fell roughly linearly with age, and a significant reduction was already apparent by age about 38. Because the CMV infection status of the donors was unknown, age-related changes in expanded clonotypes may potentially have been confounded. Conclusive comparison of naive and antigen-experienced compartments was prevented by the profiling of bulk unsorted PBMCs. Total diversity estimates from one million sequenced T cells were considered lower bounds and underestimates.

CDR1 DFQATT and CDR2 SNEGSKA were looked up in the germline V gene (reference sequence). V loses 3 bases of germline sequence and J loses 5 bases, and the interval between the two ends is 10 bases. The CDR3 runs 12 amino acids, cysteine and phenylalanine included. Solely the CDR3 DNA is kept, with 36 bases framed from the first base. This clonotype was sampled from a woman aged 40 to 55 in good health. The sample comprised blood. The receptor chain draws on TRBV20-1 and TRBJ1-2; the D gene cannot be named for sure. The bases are TGCAGTGCTAGTATAGGCGAATATGGCTACACCTTC. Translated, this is CSASIGEYGYTF.